These 16 T cell receptor beta chains came from one sample sequenced in a study of T cell repertoires in cytomegalovirus infection. MiXCR was run by TCRdb on the reads, yielding one entry per CDR3 protein. The sample holds approximately 630,000 distinct CDR3 sequences; about 24% are singletons and the top ten take around 7.6%. Sequences were obtained from CD8+ T cells from PBMCs. All receptors come from a human donor in good health (CMV status not recorded). Some clones in this sample may be carry-over from other donors' samples.

This clonotype was counted only a few times. This chain links TRBV9 with TRBJ2-1, with TRBD2 matching over 11 bases. V shed 3 bases, J shed 2 bases, and the junction held 4 bases outside the gene matches. CDR3 length equals 16 residues. CDR1 is SGDLS and CDR2 is YYNGEE in the germline V gene. The CDR3 is CASSAGLADPYNEQFF. The DNA for the CDR3 is TGTGCCAGCAGCGCGGGACTAGCGGACCCCTACAATGAGCAGTTCTTC. The full variable domain, its missing parts supplied by reference TRBV9 and TRBJ2-1, is DSGVTQTPKHLITATGQRVTLRCSPRSGDLSVYWYQQSLDQGLQFLIQYYNGEERAKGNILERFSAQQFPDLHSELNLSSLELGDSALYFCASSAGLADPYNEQFFGPGTRLTVL.

The gene calls are TRBV12-3 or TRBV12-4 and TRBJ2-5; D perhaps matches TRBD2 (6 bases). Trimming left V 6 bases short and J 3 bases short, with 14 bases between. The CDR3 is 14 residues long. The CDR3, as DNA: TGTGCCAGCAGCCCACCCTCGGGGGAAGAGACCCAGTACTTC. This codes for CASSPPSGEETQYF.

This clonotype was recorded at least ten times. The chain employs TRBV6-5 and TRBJ2-3; 7 positions match TRBD2. Germline V gene data show CDR1 as MNHEY and CDR2 as SVGAGI. J was trimmed by 2 bases and V by 7 bases; bases with no gene match: 12. The CDR3 consists of 16 residues. CDR3 sequence (DNA): TGTGCCAGCACCGACCAAGCGGGGAAACTCACAGATACGCAGTATTTT. It encodes CASTDQAGKLTDTQYF.

V is TRBV7-9 and J is TRBJ2-5, with a weak D call TRBD2 (6 bases). Trimming removed 5 bases from V and 3 bases from J, with 16 bases in between. The germline V gene encodes CDR1 SEHNR and CDR2 FQNEAQ (reference sequence). The CDR3 is 15 residues long. The CDR3 sequence: CASSASWGEKETQYF. DNA of the CDR3: TGTGCCAGCAGCGCCTCTTGGGGGGAAAAAGAGACCCAGTACTTC.

The chain carries TRBV28 and TRBJ1-3, with 7 bases that match TRBD1. The CDR3 contains 14 residues. Germline CDR1 is MDHEN and CDR2 is SYDVKM. The J segment lost 7 bases and the V segment lost 8 bases, leaving 11 bases of the junction unmatched. For the CDR3, the DNA is TGTGCCAGCTCGATTGACAGGGAAGGCAACACCATATATTTT. Protein sequence: CASSIDREGNTIYF. Supplemented by reference TRBV28 and TRBJ1-3, the full variable domain reads DVKVTQSSRYLVKRTGEKVFLECVQDMDHENMFWYRQDPGLGLRLIYFSYDVKMKEKGDIPEGYSVSREKKERFSLILESASTNQTSMYLCASSIDREGNTIYFGEGSWLTVV.

The J gene is TRBJ1-1, the V gene TRBV6-2 or TRBV6-3; D is unresolved. Looked up from germline, CDR1 is MNHEY and CDR2 is SVGEGT. This CDR3 spans 11 amino acids. V was trimmed by 7 bases and J by 7 bases, leaving 10 bases between them. CDR3 DNA sequence: TGTGCCAGCACCTCGTTACGTGAAGCTTTCTTT. It codes for CASTSLREAFF.

This clonotype was picked up a small number of times. This chain links TRBV3-1 with TRBJ2-1; the match to TRBD2 covers 9 bases. Germline values: CDR1 LGHDT, CDR2 YNNKEL (reference sequence). CDR3 length: 16 residues. After removal of 1 base from V and 10 bases from J, the junction contained 11 bases not matched to a gene. CDR3 region: CASSQGRRGGLGEQFF. The CDR3 DNA reads as TGTGCCAGCAGCCAAGGTCGGCGGGGGGGCCTAGGAGAGCAGTTCTTC.

The genes are TRBV7-9 and TRBJ2-2, with 9 bases lining up with TRBD1. The CDR3 is 16 residues long. Germline CDR1 reads SEHNR; CDR2 reads FQNEAQ (reference sequence). J gave up 5 bases and V 5 bases, and 9 bases lay outside the gene matches. This CDR3 reads CASSQPGQGWTGELFF. The CDR3 nucleotides are TGTGCCAGCAGCCAGCCGGGACAGGGTTGGACCGGGGAGCTGTTTTTT.

The genes are TRBV29-1 and TRBJ2-1; TRBD2 aligns across 14 bases. The length of the CDR3 is 15 residues. CDR1 and CDR2 (germline): SQVTM, ANQGSEA. V shed 4 bases and J 3 bases; nucleotides not matched to a gene: 2. The chain's CDR3 is CSVGGLAGVYNEQFF. The CDR3 DNA is TGCAGCGTTGGGGGACTAGCGGGGGTCTACAATGAGCAGTTCTTC.

The chain recombines TRBV6-6 with TRBJ2-1, with 7 bases lining up with TRBD1. There are 15 residues in the CDR3. The ends lost 6 bases at V and 9 bases at J; junction bases unmatched: 14. Germline loops: CDR1 MNHNY, CDR2 SVGAGI (reference sequence). The CDR3 sequence is CASRPDRQGEVEQFF. CDR3 DNA: TGTGCCAGCAGACCCGACCGACAGGGCGAGGTTGAGCAGTTCTTC.

This clonotype was recorded a few times. The chain has TRBV11-2 and TRBJ2-7; TRBD2 aligns across 16 bases. This CDR3 region has 16 residues. Germline CDR1 reads SGHAT; CDR2 reads FQNNGV. Trimming took 5 bases from V and 7 from J; bases not matched to a gene: 8. CDR3: CASSRGTSGRAWEQYV. The CDR3 DNA sequence: TGTGCCAGCAGCCGCGGGACTAGCGGGAGGGCATGGGAGCAGTACGTC.

This clonotype was detected a few times. The chain recombines TRBV20-1 with TRBJ1-2; D unclear. Between the trimmed V and J ends, which lost 0 bases and 8 bases, there was a span of 19 bases. Per germline, CDR1 DFQATT and CDR2 SNEGSKA (reference sequence). This CDR3 is 15 amino acids long. The CDR3, as DNA: TGCAGTGCTAGAGATGGGAGCTTCGGTGCCAAGGGCTACACCTTC. Amino acid sequence: CSARDGSFGAKGYTF.

J is TRBJ2-3 and V is TRBV27, with 11 bases fitting TRBD2. V shed 2 bases and J 0 bases; nucleotides not matched to a gene: 4. This CDR3 is built from 17 residues. The germline V gene encodes CDR1 MNHEY and CDR2 SMNVEV (reference sequence). CDR3 residues: CASSLRTSGLSTDTQYF. CDR3 in DNA: TGTGCCAGCAGTTTAAGGACTAGCGGGCTTAGCACAGATACGCAGTATTTT.

The V call is TRBV5-6, the J call TRBJ2-3, with D tentatively TRBD1 (6 bases). The CDR3 length is 15 residues. Germline CDR1 SGHDT, CDR2 YYEEEE. Trimming shortened V by 5 bases and J by 5 bases, and 18 bases separated the two germline ends. The CDR3 sequence is CASSPGRGWIDTQYF. Here the CDR3 DNA reads TGTGCCAGCAGTCCCGGAAGGGGGTGGATAGATACGCAGTATTTT.

This clonotype was observed a handful of times. CDR3 DNA: TGTGCCAGCAGTTACTCGGGGGGGACTAATGAAAAACTGTTTTTT. Translated, it gives CASSYSGGTNEKLFF. The chain uses TRBV6-5 and TRBJ1-4, with D possibly TRBD1 on 5 matching bases. The CDR3 has 15 amino acids. CDR1 MNHEY and CDR2 SVGAGI come from the germline V gene. Trimming took 0 bases from V and 2 from J, leaving 7 bases between them.

The J gene is TRBJ2-7, the V gene TRBV5-1, with D possibly TRBD2 on 7 matching bases. Trimming cost V 7 bases and J 5 bases, with 19 bases left between them. CDR3 length: 14 residues. Germline CDR1 reads SGHRS; CDR2 reads YFSETQ. The CDR3 DNA is TGCGCCAGCTACGACGGCGGGGGCTTCGACGAGCAGTACTTC. Its protein is CASYDGGGFDEQYF.